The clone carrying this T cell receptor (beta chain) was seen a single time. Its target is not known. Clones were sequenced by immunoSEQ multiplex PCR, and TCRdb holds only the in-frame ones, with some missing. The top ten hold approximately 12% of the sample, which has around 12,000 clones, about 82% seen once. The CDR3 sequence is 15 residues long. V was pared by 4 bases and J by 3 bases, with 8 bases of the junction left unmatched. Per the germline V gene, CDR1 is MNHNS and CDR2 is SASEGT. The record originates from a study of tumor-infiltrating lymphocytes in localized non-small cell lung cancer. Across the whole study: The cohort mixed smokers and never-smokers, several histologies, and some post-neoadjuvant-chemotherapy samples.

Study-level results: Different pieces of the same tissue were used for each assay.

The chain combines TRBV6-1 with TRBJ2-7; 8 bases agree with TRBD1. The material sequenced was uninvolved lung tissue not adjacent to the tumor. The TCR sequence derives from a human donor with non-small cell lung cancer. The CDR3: CASSATGGPVYEQYF. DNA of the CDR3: TGTGCCAGCAGTGCTACAGGGGGGCCAGTCTACGAGCAGTACTTC.